Listed below are T cell receptor beta chains from one sample, sequenced in a study of control samples from healthy donors and cancer patients. Assay used: immunoSEQ multiplex PCR; TCRdb lists only in-frame clones, some missing. The sample records more than 50,000 clones, approximately 94% being singletons. What was sequenced was blood. These receptors came from a woman under 30 in good health. The CDR3 runs from the conserved cysteine through the conserved F or W. Fields, in order: clone size, V gene, J gene, D gene, CDR3 protein, CDR3 DNA. D genes are given only for firm matches. Only part of the rows carry a size: once, few, many, or a class if the clone is expanded.

size: .
V: TRBV12-3/TRBV12-4
J: TRBJ1-5
D: .
CDR3: CASSLTGSQPQHF
DNA: TGTGCCAGCAGTCTTACAGGGTCCCAGCCCCAGCATTTT

size: .
V: TRBV19
J: TRBJ1-1
D: .
CDR3: CASSIGNTEAFF
DNA: TGTGCCAGTAGTATAGGGAACACTGAAGCTTTCTTT

size: .
V: TRBV7-8
J: TRBJ1-1
D: TRBD1
CDR3: CASSHRDRALGAEAFF
DNA: TGTGCCAGCAGCCACCGGGACAGGGCCCTGGGGGCTGAAGCTTTCTTT

size: .
V: TRBV6-6
J: TRBJ1-2
D: .
CDR3: CASSYSIGGNYGYTF
DNA: TGTGCCAGCAGTTACTCGATCGGTGGCAACTATGGCTACACCTTC

size: .
V: TRBV6-7
J: TRBJ1-1
D: TRBD1
CDR3: CASRDREETEAFF
DNA: TGTGCCAGCAGGGACAGGGAAGAAACTGAAGCTTTCTTT

size: .
V: TRBV7-3
J: TRBJ2-1
D: .
CDR3: CASSSPADNEQFF
DNA: TGTGCCAGCAGCTCCCCAGCGGACAATGAGCAGTTCTTC

size: .
V: TRBV30
J: TRBJ2-1
D: TRBD1
CDR3: CACTKAHTGTGDYNEQFF
DNA: TGTGCCTGTACCAAAGCCCACACCGGGACAGGGGACTACAATGAGCAGTTCTTC

size: .
V: TRBV5-1
J: TRBJ2-7
D: .
CDR3: CASSLGLLRAVRDEQYF
DNA: TGCGCCAGCAGCTTGGGCTTGCTAAGGGCGGTAAGGGACGAGCAGTACTTC

size: .
V: TRBV21-1
J: TRBJ1-4
D: .
CDR3: CASSKHRGGYEKLFF
DNA: TGTGCCAGCAGCAAACACAGGGGTGGATATGAAAAACTGTTTTTT

size: .
V: TRBV30
J: TRBJ1-2
D: TRBD1
CDR3: CASPPGQGPYGYTF
DNA: TGTGCCTCTCCTCCGGGACAGGGTCCCTATGGCTACACCTTC

size: .
V: TRBV28
J: TRBJ2-4
D: .
CDR3: CASSKNIQYF
DNA: TGTGCCAGCTCCAAAAACATTCAGTACTTC

size: .
V: TRBV10-3
J: TRBJ1-1
D: .
CDR3: CAISPGTGTFTEAFF
DNA: TGTGCCATCAGTCCGGGGACGGGGACGTTTACTGAAGCTTTCTTT

size: .
V: TRBV3-1/TRBV3-2
J: TRBJ2-5
D: .
CDR3: CASSQVVGAGKYQETQYF
DNA: TGTGCCAGCAGCCAAGTGGTGGGGGCGGGGAAGTACCAAGAGACCCAGTACTTC

size: .
V: TRBV3-1/TRBV3-2
J: TRBJ2-5
D: TRBD2
CDR3: CASSPGTTRAQYF
DNA: TGTGCCAGCAGCCCTGGGACTACTCGTGCCCAGTACTTC

size: .
V: TRBV23-1
J: TRBJ1-5
D: .
CDR3: CASGPRGRNQPQHF
DNA: TGCGCCAGCGGGCCCAGGGGACGCAATCAGCCCCAGCATTTT

size: few
V: TRBV4-1
J: TRBJ2-7
D: .
CDR3: CASSPRTGGLYEQYF
DNA: TGCGCCAGCAGTCCACGAACTGGGGGCCTCTACGAGCAGTACTTC

size: .
V: TRBV2
J: TRBJ1-2
D: .
CDR3: CASSAGLWAF
DNA: TGTGCCAGCAGTGCTGGGCTTTGGGCCTTC

size: few
V: TRBV7-9
J: TRBJ2-7
D: .
CDR3: CASSLVRYEQYF
DNA: TGTGCCAGCAGCTTAGTCCGGTACGAGCAGTACTTC

size: .
V: TRBV19
J: TRBJ1-4
D: TRBD1
CDR3: CASKVGQGTTNEKLFF
DNA: TGTGCCAGTAAGGTGGGACAGGGAACGACTAATGAAAAACTGTTTTTT

size: .
V: TRBV10-3
J: TRBJ2-3
D: TRBD2
CDR3: CAISGGLAGETDTQYF
DNA: TGTGCCATCAGTGGGGGACTAGCGGGGGAGACAGATACGCAGTATTTT

size: .
V: TRBV7-2
J: TRBJ2-1
D: TRBD2
CDR3: CASSLTSGVLNEQFF
DNA: TGTGCCAGCAGTCTAACTAGCGGGGTTCTCAATGAGCAGTTCTTC

size: .
V: TRBV18
J: TRBJ1-2
D: .
CDR3: CASSPRRLVENGYTF
DNA: TGTGCCAGCTCACCAAGGAGGTTAGTGGAGAATGGCTACACCTTC

size: .
V: TRBV15
J: TRBJ1-1
D: .
CDR3: CATSRGAGRTEAFF
DNA: TGTGCCACCAGCAGAGGGGCAGGGAGGACTGAAGCTTTCTTT

size: .
V: TRBV6-5
J: TRBJ2-3
D: .
CDR3: CASSYLAGRDTQYF
DNA: TGTGCCAGCAGTTATTTGGCTGGCCGTGATACGCAGTATTTT

size: .
V: TRBV7-9
J: TRBJ2-2
D: TRBD1
CDR3: CASSLESGGKLTGELFF
DNA: TGTGCCAGCAGCTTGGAGTCAGGGGGCAAGCTTACCGGGGAGCTGTTTTTT